Following are 25 T cell receptor beta chains from one sample sequenced in a study of neurological immune-mediated disorders. The time point denotes: longitudinal time-point 2. One entry per CDR3 protein results from TCRdb running MiXCR on the 5' RACE reads. The data show tens of thousands of distinct CDR3 sequences, with less than 15% seen just once and under 2.5% held by the top ten. The specimen was PBMCs. These receptors all stem from a woman aged 40 to 50 in good health.

This clonotype has at least ten counts. This chain links TRBV20-1 with TRBJ2-1, with TRBD2 matching 10 bases. In germline, CDR1 is DFQATT, CDR2 SNEGSKA (reference sequence). V dropped 3 bases and J dropped 3; count of bases not matched to a gene: 5. This CDR3 is built from 15 residues. The chain's CDR3 is CSARKLAGSYNEQFF. The CDR3 nucleotides read TGCAGTGCTAGGAAACTAGCGGGGAGCTACAATGAGCAGTTCTTC.

This clonotype has a count of ten or more. V gene TRBV5-5 combines with J gene TRBJ2-6; possibly TRBD1 for D (5 bases). The germline V gene encodes CDR1 SGHKS and CDR2 YYEKEE (reference sequence). With 5 bases removed from V and 4 bases from J, the gap between germline ends came to 16 bases. This CDR3 is 16 amino acids long. The CDR3 spells CASSPSPGPGANVLTF. The CDR3 DNA is TGTGCCAGCAGTCCGTCCCCAGGGCCAGGGGCCAACGTCCTGACTTTC. Filled out from reference TRBV5-5 and TRBJ2-6, the complete variable domain reads DAGVTQSPTHLIKTRGQQVTLRCSPISGHKSVSWYQQVLGQGPQFIFQYYEKEERGRGNFPDRFSARQFPNYSSELNVNALLLGDSALYLCASSPSPGPGANVLTFGAGSRLTVL.

This clonotype was seen at least ten times. The gene calls are TRBV12-3 or TRBV12-4 and TRBJ2-1; 9 nucleotides align to TRBD2. The CDR3 totals 15 residues. V gave up 2 bases and J gave up 5 bases; unmatched junction bases: 4. The CDR3 protein is CASSLLLAGNNEQFF. The CDR3 DNA follows: TGTGCCAGCAGTTTACTCCTAGCGGGGAACAATGAGCAGTTCTTC.

There are many counts of this clonotype. CDR3 region: CSASGGRGSGNTIYF. The DNA for the CDR3 is TGCAGTGCTAGTGGGGGCAGGGGCTCTGGAAACACCATATATTTT. The rearrangement joins TRBV20-1 to TRBJ1-3; a weak D match, TRBD1 (6 bases). The CDR3 runs to 15 residues. Germline values: CDR1 DFQATT, CDR2 SNEGSKA (reference sequence). V dropped 3 bases and J dropped 0 bases, with 12 bases sitting between them.

There are many counts of this clonotype. CDR3 coding DNA: TGCAGTGCTTTGGATGGGGAATGGACTGAAGCTTTCTTT. Protein sequence: CSALDGEWTEAFF. The J gene is TRBJ1-1, the V gene TRBV20-1; D remains unclear. The CDR3 is 13 amino acids. The V gene's germline CDR1 is DFQATT and CDR2 SNEGSKA (reference sequence). Trimming cost V 5 bases and J 5 bases, with 15 bases left between them.

This clonotype occurred many times. This sequence joins TRBV29-1 and TRBJ2-7; 7 bases are a match to TRBD1. This CDR3 spans 14 amino acids. Germline CDR1 reads SQVTM; CDR2 reads ANQGSEA. V shed 6 bases, J shed 0 bases, and the junction held 8 bases outside the gene matches. CDR3 coding DNA: TGCAGCGTAATCCACAGGGGCTTCTCCTACGAGCAGTACTTC. Translating gives CSVIHRGFSYEQYF.

This clonotype was seen at least ten times. The chain couples TRBV4-1 to TRBJ2-1; the match to TRBD2 covers 9 bases. The trim removed 0 bases at V and 6 bases at J, leaving 6 bases unmatched. CDR1 and CDR2 (germline): MGHRA, YSYEKL. The CDR3 runs 16 residues. CDR3 in amino acids: CASSQELAGALNEQFF. As DNA, the CDR3 is TGCGCCAGCAGCCAAGAATTAGCGGGGGCCCTCAATGAGCAGTTCTTC.

The chain combines TRBV20-1 with TRBJ2-7; D gene uncertain. The CDR3 is 11 amino acids. With 6 bases removed from V and 2 bases from J, the gap between germline ends came to 8 bases. Germline lookup yields CDR1 DFQATT and CDR2 SNEGSKA (reference sequence). The CDR3: CSARSPYEQYF. In nucleotides, the CDR3 is TGCAGTGCCCGCAGCCCCTACGAGCAGTACTTC.

This clonotype was observed a single time. This rearrangement joins TRBV7-3 to TRBJ1-1; 7 nucleotides agree with TRBD1. V shed 5 bases and J 1 base; nucleotides not matched to a gene: 7. CDR3 length: 15 residues. Germline V gene sequence: CDR1 SGHTA, CDR2 FQGTGA. The CDR3 here is CASSGTRTGNTEAFF. For the CDR3, the DNA is TGTGCCAGCAGCGGGACCCGGACAGGGAACACTGAAGCTTTCTTT.

This clonotype was recorded many times. The chain links TRBV20-1 to TRBJ2-1; TRBD1 aligns across 7 bases. The V gene end was trimmed by 2 bases and the J gene end by 0 bases; junction bases not matched to a gene: 7. CDR1 DFQATT and CDR2 SNEGSKA come from the germline V gene (reference sequence). The CDR3 consists of 16 residues. The CDR3: CSARPFGDSSYNEQFF. In DNA, the CDR3 is TGCAGTGCTAGACCCTTCGGGGACAGCTCCTACAATGAGCAGTTCTTC.

This clonotype has ten or more counts. This chain links TRBV7-3 with TRBJ2-2; no clear D. Trimming left V 0 bases short and J 4 bases short, with 9 bases between. The CDR3 spans 15 residues. Looked up from germline, CDR1 is SGHTA and CDR2 is FQGTGA. CDR3 in DNA: TGTGCCAGCAGCTTAACTCTGGGGTCCACCGGGGAGCTGTTTTTT. Its protein product is CASSLTLGSTGELFF.

In its sample, this clonotype was seen many times. The rearrangement joins TRBV5-1 to TRBJ2-2; TRBD2 aligns across 8 bases. J gave up 1 base and V 5 bases, and 4 bases lay outside the gene matches. Germline-derived CDR1 and CDR2 are SGHRS and YFSETQ. The CDR3 extends over 15 amino acids. The CDR3 DNA is TGCGCCAGCAGACGCCGGGAGGGGAACACCGGGGAGCTGTTTTTT. This sequence encodes CASRRREGNTGELFF. The full variable domain, with the rest looked up from reference TRBV5-1 and TRBJ2-2, is KAGVTQTPRYLIKTRGQQVTLSCSPISGHRSVSWYQQTPGQGLQFLFEYFSETQRNKGNFPGRFSGRQFSNSRSEMNVSTLELGDSALYLCASRRREGNTGELFFGEGSRLTVL.

By sample share, this clonotype is medium-sized. The chain recombines TRBV10-3 with TRBJ1-2; 8 nucleotides match TRBD1. The J segment lost 4 bases and the V segment lost 2 bases, leaving 3 bases of the junction unmatched. The CDR3 length is 14 residues. The V gene's germline CDR1 is ENHRY and CDR2 SYGVKD. The CDR3, as DNA: TGTGCCATCAGTGAGCCCAGGGGGCCCTATGGCTACACCTTC. This codes for CAISEPRGPYGYTF.

This clonotype has only a few counts. At one of its ends the junction is not consistent with the germline gene, which may arise from a read error. The genes are TRBV7-2 and TRBJ1-1; D gene ambiguous. Germline V lookup: CDR1 SGHTA, CDR2 FQGNSA. The CDR3 has 13 residues. CDR3 DNA: TGTGCCAACAGCTTAGAGGCGAACACTGAAGCTTTCTTT. This translates into CANSLEANTEAFF.

This clonotype appeared many times. This chain links TRBV18 with TRBJ2-7; D ambiguous. V was pared by 6 bases and J by 2 bases, with 14 bases between. Looked up from germline, CDR1 is KGHSH and CDR2 is LQKENI. The length of the CDR3 is 14 residues. CDR3 protein: CASSGYPEPYEQYF. The CDR3 nucleotides are TGTGCCAGCTCGGGGTACCCGGAACCCTACGAGCAGTACTTC.

Ten or more counts support this clonotype. The rearrangement uses TRBV15 and TRBJ2-7, with 7 bases lining up with TRBD1. The CDR3 loop spans 15 amino acids. The trim removed 1 base at V and 5 bases at J, leaving 8 bases unmatched. Germline values: CDR1 LNHNV, CDR2 YYDKDF (reference sequence). The CDR3, as DNA: TGTGCCACCAGCAGAGCCGGGACACAGGGGAACGAGCAGTACTTC. This encodes CATSRAGTQGNEQYF. Complete variable domain (other parts from reference TRBV15 and TRBJ2-7): DAMVIQNPRYQVTQFGKPVTLSCSQTLNHNVMYWYQQKSSQAPKLLFHYYDKDFNNEADTPDNFQSRRPNTSFCFLDIRSPGLGDTAMYLCATSRAGTQGNEQYFGPGTRLTVT.

This clonotype was seen just once. At one boundary the junction diverges from the germline segment, which might be a read error. V is TRBV5-1 and J is TRBJ1-1, with 8 positions matching TRBD1. The CDR3 is 15 amino acids. The V gene's germline CDR1 is SGHRS and CDR2 YFSETQ. The CDR3 DNA reads as TGCGCCAGTAGCTTGGCAGGGGGCGCGGGGACTGAAGGTTTCTTT. Residues: CASSLAGGAGTEGFF.

In this sample, this clonotype turned up many times. In nucleotides, the CDR3 is TGCAGTGCTAGAGGCCGTTTCTCTAGCGGGGGGGTTCCCTACGAGCAGTACTTC. Amino acids: CSARGRFSSGGVPYEQYF. This sequence joins TRBV20-1 and TRBJ2-7; 12 bases line up with TRBD2. J lost 2 bases, V lost 1 base, and 12 bases had no gene match. Germline loops: CDR1 DFQATT, CDR2 SNEGSKA (reference sequence). The CDR3 has 18 residues.

CDR3 protein: CASSPWEGREQYF. CDR3 DNA: TGTGCCAGCAGCCCCTGGGAGGGGCGCGAGCAGTACTTC. The chain joins TRBV5-6 to TRBJ2-7; the match to TRBD2 covers 7 bases. After removal of 4 bases from V and 6 bases from J, the junction contained 7 bases not matched to a gene. The CDR3 has 13 residues. Germline lookup yields CDR1 SGHDT and CDR2 YYEEEE.

This clonotype was seen at least ten times. The chain joins TRBV7-6 to TRBJ2-2; TRBD1 is a possible D gene (6 bases). Germline lookup yields CDR1 SGHVS and CDR2 FNYEAQ. The CDR3 runs 13 residues. Deletions cut 5 bases from V and 7 bases from J, with 11 bases between. CDR3 coding DNA: TGTGCCAGCAGCGGTAACAGGGACGGGGAGCTGTTTTTT. This translates into CASSGNRDGELFF.

The chain carries TRBV18 and TRBJ2-6; unclear D gene. The V gene's germline CDR1 is KGHSH and CDR2 LQKENI. The CDR3 has 16 residues. Trimming left V 0 bases short and J 1 base short, with 7 bases between. The CDR3 spells CASSPPLQSGANVLTF. As DNA, the CDR3 is TGTGCCAGCTCACCACCTCTACAATCTGGGGCCAACGTCCTGACTTTC.

This clonotype was observed at least ten times. V gene TRBV7-3 combines with J gene TRBJ1-6, with D maybe TRBD1 (5 bases). Trimming removed 4 bases at V and 13 bases at J, with 14 bases between. This CDR3 is 13 amino acids long. The germline V gene encodes CDR1 SGHTA and CDR2 FQGTGA. The CDR3 DNA reads as TGTGCCAGCAGCTCCAGGGCCGGTGGCCCCCTCCACTTT. This translates into CASSSRAGGPLHF.

This clonotype has ten or more counts. The chain is built from TRBV15 and TRBJ1-6; 7 bases map to TRBD1. Trimming at V came to 0 bases and at J to 13 bases, leaving 9 bases not matched to a gene. The germline gives CDR1 LNHNV, CDR2 YYDKDF (reference sequence). This CDR3 region has 15 residues. The CDR3 DNA sequence: TGTGCCACCAGCAGAGATCTCGAAGGGGGCGTTCCCCTCCACTTT. This sequence encodes CATSRDLEGGVPLHF.

This clonotype was counted many times. This chain uses TRBV5-1 with TRBJ1-2; 8 nucleotides match TRBD1. V gave up 4 bases and J gave up 2 bases; unmatched junction bases: 4. The V gene's germline CDR1 is SGHRS and CDR2 YFSETQ. This CDR3 contains 14 residues. The CDR3 nucleotides read TGCGCCAGCAGCGGGGACAGGAGCAACTATGGCTACACCTTC. Its translation: CASSGDRSNYGYTF.

The CDR3 reads CATSPRGLNEQYF. As DNA, the CDR3 is TGTGCGACCTCCCCGAGAGGGCTCAACGAGCAGTACTTC. The V and J genes are TRBV15 and TRBJ2-7, with D possibly TRBD2 on 5 matching bases. Germline-derived CDR1 and CDR2 are LNHNV and YYDKDF (reference sequence). There are 13 residues in the CDR3.